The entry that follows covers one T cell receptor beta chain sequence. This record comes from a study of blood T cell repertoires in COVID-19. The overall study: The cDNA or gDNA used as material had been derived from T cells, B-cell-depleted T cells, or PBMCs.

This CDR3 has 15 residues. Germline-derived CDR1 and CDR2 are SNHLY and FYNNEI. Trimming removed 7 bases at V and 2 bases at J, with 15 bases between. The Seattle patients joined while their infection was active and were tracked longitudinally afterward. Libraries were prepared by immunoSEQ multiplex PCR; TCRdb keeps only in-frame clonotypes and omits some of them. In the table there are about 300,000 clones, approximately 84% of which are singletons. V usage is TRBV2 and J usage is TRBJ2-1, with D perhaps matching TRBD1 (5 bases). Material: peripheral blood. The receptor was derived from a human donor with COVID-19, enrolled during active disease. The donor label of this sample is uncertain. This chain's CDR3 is CASNLFLGPYNEQFF. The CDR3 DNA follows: TGTGCCAGCAACTTATTTTTGGGGCCCTACAATGAGCAGTTCTTC. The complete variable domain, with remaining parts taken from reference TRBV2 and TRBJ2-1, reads EPEVTQTPSHQVTQMGQEVILRCVPISNHLYFYWYRQILGQKVEFLVSFYNNEISEKSEIFDDQFSVERPDGSNFTLKIRSTKLEDSAMYFCASNLFLGPYNEQFFGPGTRLTVL.